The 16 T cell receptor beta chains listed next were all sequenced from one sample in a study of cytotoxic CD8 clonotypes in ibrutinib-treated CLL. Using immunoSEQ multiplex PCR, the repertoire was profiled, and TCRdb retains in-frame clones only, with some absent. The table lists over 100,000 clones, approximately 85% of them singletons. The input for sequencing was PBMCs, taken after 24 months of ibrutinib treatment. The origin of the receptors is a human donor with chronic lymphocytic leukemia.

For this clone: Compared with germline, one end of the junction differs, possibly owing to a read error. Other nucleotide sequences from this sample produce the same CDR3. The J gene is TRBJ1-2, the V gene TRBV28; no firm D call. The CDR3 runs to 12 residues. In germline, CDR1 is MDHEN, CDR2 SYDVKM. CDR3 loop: CASSFPNYGYTF. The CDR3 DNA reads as TGTGCCAGCAGCTTCCCCAACTACGGCTACACCTTC.

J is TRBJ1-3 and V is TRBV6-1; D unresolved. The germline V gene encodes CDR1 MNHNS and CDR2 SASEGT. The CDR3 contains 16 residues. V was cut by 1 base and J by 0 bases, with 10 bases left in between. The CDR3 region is CASSEEWRSSGNTIYF. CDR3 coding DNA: TGTGCCAGCAGTGAAGAGTGGCGTAGCTCTGGAAACACCATATATTTT.

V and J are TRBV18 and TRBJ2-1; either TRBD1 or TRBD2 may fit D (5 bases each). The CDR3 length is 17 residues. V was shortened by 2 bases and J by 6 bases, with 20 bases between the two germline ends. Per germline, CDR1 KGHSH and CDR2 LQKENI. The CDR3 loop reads CASSPLTVEGSANEQFF. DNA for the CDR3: TGTGCCAGCTCACCATTAACAGTAGAGGGGAGTGCCAATGAGCAGTTCTTC. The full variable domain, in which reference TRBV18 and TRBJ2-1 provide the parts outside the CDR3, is NAGVMQNPRHLVRRRGQEARLRCSPMKGHSHVYWYRQLPEEGLKFMVYLQKENIIDESGMPKERFSAEFPKEGPSILRIQQVVRGDSAAYFCASSPLTVEGSANEQFFGPGTRLTVL.

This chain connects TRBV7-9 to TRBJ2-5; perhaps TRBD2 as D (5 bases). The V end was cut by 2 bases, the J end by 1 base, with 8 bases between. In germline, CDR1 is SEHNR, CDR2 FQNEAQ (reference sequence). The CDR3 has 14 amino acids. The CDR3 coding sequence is TGTGCCAGCAGCTTACTGAGGGTCCAAGAGACCCAGTACTTC. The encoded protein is CASSLLRVQETQYF.

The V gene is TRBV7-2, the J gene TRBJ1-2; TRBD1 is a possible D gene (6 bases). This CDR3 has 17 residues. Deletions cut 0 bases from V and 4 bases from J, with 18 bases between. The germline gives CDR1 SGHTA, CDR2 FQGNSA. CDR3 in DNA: TGTGCCAGCAGCTTAGCTGGGGGCGCAGACGGCCCCTATGGCTACACCTTC. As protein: CASSLAGGADGPYGYTF.

CDR3 bases: TGTGCCAGCACTCTGGACAGGGCGGGATGGCTATGGACCTTC. Translated, it gives CASTLDRAGWLWTF. J is TRBJ1-2 and V is TRBV6-1; 8 bases line up with TRBD1. Trimming at V came to 7 bases and at J to 14 bases, leaving 18 bases not matched to a gene. CDR1 is MNHNS and CDR2 is SASEGT in the germline V gene. The CDR3 consists of 14 residues.

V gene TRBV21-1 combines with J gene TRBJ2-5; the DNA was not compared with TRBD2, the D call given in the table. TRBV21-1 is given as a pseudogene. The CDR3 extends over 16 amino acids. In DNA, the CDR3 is TGTGCCAGCAGCAACTTACGCGGGGGCCCCCAAGAGACCCAGTACTTC. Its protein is CASSNLRGGPQETQYF.

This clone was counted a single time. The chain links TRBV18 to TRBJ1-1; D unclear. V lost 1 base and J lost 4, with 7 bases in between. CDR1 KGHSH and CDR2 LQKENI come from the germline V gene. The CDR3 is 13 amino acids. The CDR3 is CASSPREGTEAFF. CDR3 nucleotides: TGTGCCAGCTCACCACGGGAAGGCACTGAAGCTTTCTTT.

The DNA for the CDR3 is TGTGCCAGCAGTGACGACAGGGGACGGGGGTCACCCCTCCACTTT. Amino acid sequence: CASSDDRGRGSPLHF. This sequence joins TRBV6-6 and TRBJ1-6; TRBD1 agrees at 8 bases. CDR1 is MNHNY, CDR2 SVGAGI, per germline (reference sequence). V was clipped by 5 bases and J by 10 bases; unmatched bases: 10. CDR3 length equals 15 residues.

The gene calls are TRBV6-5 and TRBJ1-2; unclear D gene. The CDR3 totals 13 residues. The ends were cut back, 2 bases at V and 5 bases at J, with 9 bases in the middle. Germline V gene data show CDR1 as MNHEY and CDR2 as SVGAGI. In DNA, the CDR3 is TGTGCCAGCAGTTACGACTTCTCATATGGCTACACCTTC. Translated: CASSYDFSYGYTF.

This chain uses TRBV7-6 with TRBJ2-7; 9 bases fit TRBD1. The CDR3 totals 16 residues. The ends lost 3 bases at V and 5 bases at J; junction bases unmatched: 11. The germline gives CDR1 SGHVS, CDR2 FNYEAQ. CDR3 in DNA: TGTGCCAGCAGCTTTAGTTTCCCGGGACAGGGAGACGAGCAGTACTTC. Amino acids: CASSFSFPGQGDEQYF. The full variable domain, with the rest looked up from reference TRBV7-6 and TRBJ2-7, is GAGVSQSPRYKVTKRGQDVALRCDPISGHVSLYWYRQALGQGPEFLTYFNYEAQQDKSGLPNDRFSAERPEGSISTLTIQRTEQRDSAMYRCASSFSFPGQGDEQYFGPGTRLTVT.

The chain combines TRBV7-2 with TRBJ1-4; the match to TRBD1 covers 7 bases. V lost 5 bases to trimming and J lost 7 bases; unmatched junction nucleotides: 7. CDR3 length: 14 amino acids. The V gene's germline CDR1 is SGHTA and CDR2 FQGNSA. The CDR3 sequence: CASSTYRGSEKLFF. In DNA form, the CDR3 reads TGTGCCAGCAGCACGTACAGGGGCAGTGAAAAACTGTTTTTT.

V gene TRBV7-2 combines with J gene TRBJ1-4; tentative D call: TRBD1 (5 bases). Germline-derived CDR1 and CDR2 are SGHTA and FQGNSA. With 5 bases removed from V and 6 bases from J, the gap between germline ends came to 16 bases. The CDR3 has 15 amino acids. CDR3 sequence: CASSPRDLPDEKLFF. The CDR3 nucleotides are TGTGCCAGCAGCCCTCGGGACCTTCCAGATGAAAAACTGTTTTTT.

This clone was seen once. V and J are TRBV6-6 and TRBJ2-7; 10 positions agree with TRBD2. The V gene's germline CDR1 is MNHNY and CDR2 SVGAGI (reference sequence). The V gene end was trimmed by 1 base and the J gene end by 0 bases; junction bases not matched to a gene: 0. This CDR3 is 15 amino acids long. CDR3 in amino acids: CASSYWTSGSYEQYF. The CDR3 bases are TGTGCCAGCAGTTACTGGACTAGCGGCTCCTACGAGCAGTACTTC.

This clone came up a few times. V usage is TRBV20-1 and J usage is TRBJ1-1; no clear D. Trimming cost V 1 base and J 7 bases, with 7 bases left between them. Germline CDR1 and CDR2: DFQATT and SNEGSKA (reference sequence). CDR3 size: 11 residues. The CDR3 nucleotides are TGCAGTGCTAGAGGTCGGATTGAAGCTTTCTTT. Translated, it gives CSARGRIEAFF.

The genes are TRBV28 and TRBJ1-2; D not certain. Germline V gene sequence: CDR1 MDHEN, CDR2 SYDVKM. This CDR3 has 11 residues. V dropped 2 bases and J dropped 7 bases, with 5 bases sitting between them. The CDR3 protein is CASSLEGGYTF. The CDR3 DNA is TGTGCCAGCAGTTTAGAAGGTGGCTACACCTTC.